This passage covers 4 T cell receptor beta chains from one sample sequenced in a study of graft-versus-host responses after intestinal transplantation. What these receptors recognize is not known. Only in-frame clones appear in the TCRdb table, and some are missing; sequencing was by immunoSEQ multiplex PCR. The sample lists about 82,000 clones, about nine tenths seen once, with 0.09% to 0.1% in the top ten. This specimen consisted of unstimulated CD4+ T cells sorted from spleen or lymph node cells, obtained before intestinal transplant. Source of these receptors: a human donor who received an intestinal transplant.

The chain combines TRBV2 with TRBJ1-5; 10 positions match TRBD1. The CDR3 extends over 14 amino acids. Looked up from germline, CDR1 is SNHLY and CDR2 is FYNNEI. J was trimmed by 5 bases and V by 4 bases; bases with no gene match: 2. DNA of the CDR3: TGTGCCAGCAGTGGGGACAGGGGAGATCAGCCCCAGCATTTT. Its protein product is CASSGDRGDQPQHF.

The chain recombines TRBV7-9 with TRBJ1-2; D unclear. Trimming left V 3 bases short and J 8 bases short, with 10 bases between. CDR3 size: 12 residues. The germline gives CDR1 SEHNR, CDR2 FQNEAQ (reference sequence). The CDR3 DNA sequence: TGTGCCAGCAGCTTCCAAGGAGGCGGCTACACCTTC. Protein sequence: CASSFQGGGYTF.

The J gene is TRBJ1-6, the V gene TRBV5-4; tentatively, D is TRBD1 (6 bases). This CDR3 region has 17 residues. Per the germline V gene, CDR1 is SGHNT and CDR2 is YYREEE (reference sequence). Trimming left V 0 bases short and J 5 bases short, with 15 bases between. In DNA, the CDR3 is TGTGCCAGCAGCTTGGCGGACAGTAACAAAAATAATTCACCCCTCCACTTT. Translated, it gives CASSLADSNKNNSPLHF.

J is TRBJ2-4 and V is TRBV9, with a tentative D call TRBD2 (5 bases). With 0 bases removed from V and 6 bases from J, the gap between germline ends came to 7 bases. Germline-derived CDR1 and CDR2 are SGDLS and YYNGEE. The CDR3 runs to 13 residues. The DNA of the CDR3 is TGTGCCAGCAGCGTAGACGGACTAAACATTCAGTACTTC. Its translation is CASSVDGLNIQYF.